This TCR beta chain emerged from a study of cytomegalovirus exposure and HLA in healthy donors. To note about this clone: Its antigen is still unknown. At one boundary the junction diverges from the germline segment, which might be a read error.

Primers for the PCR totalled 60 Vbeta and 13 Jbeta. The protocol was immunoSEQ multiplex PCR, while the TCRdb copy is restricted to in-frame clones and leaves out a portion. Seen here are about 220,000 clones, about 75% observed once, and the top ten hold 1.8%. Study-level points and caveats: V- and J-gene trimming of TCR beta was linked (in a later analysis) to a missense DCLRE1C variant. The classifier reportedly diagnosed cytomegalovirus status with high sensitivity and specificity.

Per the germline V gene, CDR1 is SNHLY and CDR2 is FYNNEI. The CDR3 covers 18 residues. Input material: PBMCs. The TCR comes from a woman aged 30 to 39 in good health and CMV-seronegative. The chain carries TRBV2 and TRBJ2-7; 8 bases line up with TRBD2. DNA of the CDR3: TGTGCCACCAGTGAACAACGGAGGGGGGCGGGGGGTTCCTACGAGCAGTACTTC. Amino acid sequence: CATSEQRRGAGGSYEQYF.